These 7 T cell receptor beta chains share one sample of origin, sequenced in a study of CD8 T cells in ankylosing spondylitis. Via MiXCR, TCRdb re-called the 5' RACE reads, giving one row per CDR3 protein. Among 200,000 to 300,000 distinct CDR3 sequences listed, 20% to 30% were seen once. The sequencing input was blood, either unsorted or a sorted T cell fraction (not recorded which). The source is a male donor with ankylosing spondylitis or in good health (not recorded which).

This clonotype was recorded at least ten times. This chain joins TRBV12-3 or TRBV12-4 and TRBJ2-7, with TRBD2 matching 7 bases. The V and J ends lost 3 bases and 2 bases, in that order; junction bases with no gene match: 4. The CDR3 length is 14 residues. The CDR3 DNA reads TGTGCCAGCAGTTTCGGGGGGACGACCTACGAGCAGTACTTC. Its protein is CASSFGGTTYEQYF.

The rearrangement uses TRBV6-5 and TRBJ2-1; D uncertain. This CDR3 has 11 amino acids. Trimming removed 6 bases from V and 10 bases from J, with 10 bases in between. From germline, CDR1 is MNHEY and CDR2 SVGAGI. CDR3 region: CASSKGWEQFF. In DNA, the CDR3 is TGTGCCAGCAGCAAAGGGTGGGAGCAGTTCTTC.

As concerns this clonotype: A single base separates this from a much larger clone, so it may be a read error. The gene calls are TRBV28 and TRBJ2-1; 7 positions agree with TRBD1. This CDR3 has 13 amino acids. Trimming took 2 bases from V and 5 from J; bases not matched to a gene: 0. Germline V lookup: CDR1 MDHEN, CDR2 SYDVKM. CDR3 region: CASSLQGDNEQFF. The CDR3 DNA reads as TGTGCCAGCAGTTTACAGGGGGACAATGAGCAGTTCTTC.

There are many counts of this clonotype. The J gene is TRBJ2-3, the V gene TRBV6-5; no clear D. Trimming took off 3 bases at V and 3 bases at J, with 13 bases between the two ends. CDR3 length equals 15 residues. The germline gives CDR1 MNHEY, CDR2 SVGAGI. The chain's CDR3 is CASSYRIGQTDTQYF. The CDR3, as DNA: TGTGCCAGCAGTTATAGAATCGGGCAGACAGATACGCAGTATTTT.

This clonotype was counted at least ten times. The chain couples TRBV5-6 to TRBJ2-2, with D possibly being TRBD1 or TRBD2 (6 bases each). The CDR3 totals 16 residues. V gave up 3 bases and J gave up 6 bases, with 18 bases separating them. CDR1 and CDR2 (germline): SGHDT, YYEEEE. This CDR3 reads CASSSGVGLFAGELFF. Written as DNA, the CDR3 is TGTGCCAGCAGCTCAGGGGTTGGACTATTCGCCGGGGAGCTGTTTTTT.

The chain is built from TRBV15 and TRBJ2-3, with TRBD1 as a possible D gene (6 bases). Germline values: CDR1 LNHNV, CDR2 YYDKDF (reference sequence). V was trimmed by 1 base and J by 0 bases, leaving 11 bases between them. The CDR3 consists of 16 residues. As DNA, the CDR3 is TGTGCCACCAGCAGAGGGACAGTCCTCAGCACAGATACGCAGTATTTT. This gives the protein CATSRGTVLSTDTQYF.

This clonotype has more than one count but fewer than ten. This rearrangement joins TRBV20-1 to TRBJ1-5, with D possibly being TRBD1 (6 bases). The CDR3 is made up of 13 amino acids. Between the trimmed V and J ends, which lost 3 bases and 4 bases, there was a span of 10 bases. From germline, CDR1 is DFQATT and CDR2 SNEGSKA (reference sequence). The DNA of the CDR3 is TGCAGTGCTAGCCAAGGACAGAATCAGCCCCAGCATTTT. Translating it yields CSASQGQNQPQHF.